These T cell receptor beta chains were read from a single sample in a study of cytomegalovirus exposure and HLA in healthy donors. Profiled with immunoSEQ multiplex PCR; TCRdb holds only in-frame clones, not every one. The record lists tens of thousands of clones, of which the ten most abundant hold 6% to 7%. The material sequenced was PBMCs. The source of these receptors is a woman aged 35 to 49 in good health and CMV-seronegative. Each CDR3 is given with its conserved first and last residue. The D gene is left open where the match is weak.

v_gene	d_gene	j_gene	CDR3aa	CDR3nt
TRBV5-3	-	TRBJ1-6	CAVQGWNSPLHF	TGTGCTGTGCAGGGGTGGAATTCACCCCTCCACTTT
TRBV11-2	TRBD2	TRBJ2-7	CASSVIRASGGVRQQYF	TGTGCCAGCAGCGTAATCCGGGCTAGCGGGGGCGTCAGACAGCAGTACTTC
TRBV10-3	TRBD1	TRBJ2-2	CAISERGQGTGELFF	TGTGCCATCAGTGAGCGCGGACAGGGGACCGGGGAGCTGTTTTTT
TRBV28	-	TRBJ2-2	CASSPPNTGELFF	TGTGCCAGCTCTCCCCCCAACACCGGGGAGCTGTTTTTT
TRBV18	TRBD1	TRBJ2-7	CASSPLDRGVYEQYF	TGTGCCAGCTCACCGCTCGACAGGGGGGTCTACGAGCAGTACTTC
TRBV25-1	TRBD1	TRBJ2-1	CASSGWTGQLNKYNEQFF	TGTGCCAGCAGTGGATGGACAGGACAATTGAACAAATACAATGAGCAGTTCTTC
TRBV28	-	TRBJ2-1	CASSSPLGANEQFF	TGTGCCAGCAGCTCCCCCCTTGGGGCAAATGAGCAGTTCTTC
TRBV28	-	TRBJ1-2	CASSSNYGYTF	TGTGCCAGCAGCTCGAACTATGGCTACACCTTC
TRBV9	TRBD2	TRBJ2-2	CASSGVGGDSNTGELFF	TGTGCCAGCAGCGGCGTGGGGGGGGACTCGAACACCGGGGAGCTGTTTTTT
TRBV5-1	TRBD1	TRBJ2-7	CASSFRQGMDEQYF	TGCGCCAGCAGCTTCCGACAGGGGATGGACGAGCAGTACTTC
TRBV18	TRBD1	TRBJ2-7	CASSRSEQGDSYEQYF	TGTGCCAGCTCCCGTTCAGAACAGGGGGACTCCTACGAGCAGTACTTC
TRBV10-3	TRBD2	TRBJ2-2	CAISENSGGAGELFF	TGTGCCATCAGTGAGAATAGCGGGGGCGCCGGGGAGCTGTTTTTT
TRBV27	TRBD1	TRBJ1-6	CASRPGQAQYNSPLHF	TGTGCCAGCAGACCCGGACAGGCACAATATAATTCACCCCTCCACTTT
TRBV28	-	TRBJ2-3	CASSTPRDSFTDTQYF	TGTGCCAGCAGCACTCCCCGGGACTCCTTCACAGATACGCAGTATTTT
TRBV19	TRBD1	TRBJ1-1	CASSIGEGTGRFGEAFF	TGTGCCAGTAGTATAGGGGAGGGGACAGGGAGATTCGGTGAAGCTTTCTTT
TRBV7-6	TRBD2	TRBJ2-3	CASSLAAGTSGGADRSADTQYF	TGTGCCAGCAGCTTAGCAGCCGGGACTAGCGGGGGGGCGGATCGTTCAGCAGATACGCAGTATTTT
TRBV4-2	TRBD1	TRBJ1-2	CASSPGQGTYYGYTF	TGTGCCAGCAGCCCGGGACAGGGGACCTACTATGGCTACACCTTC
TRBV4-3	-	TRBJ2-5	CASSQVRIGAQETQYF	TGCGCCAGCAGCCAAGTGAGAATAGGGGCGCAAGAGACCCAGTACTTC
TRBV5-1	TRBD1	TRBJ2-5	CASLPGQGFQETQYF	TGCGCCAGCCTCCCGGGACAGGGGTTTCAAGAGACCCAGTACTTC
TRBV5-6	TRBD2	TRBJ2-3	CASSLGTSVSTDTQYF	TGTGCCAGCAGCCTTGGGACTAGCGTTAGCACAGATACGCAGTATTTT
TRBV7-9	TRBD2	TRBJ2-1	CASSLGLAGDEQFF	TGTGCCAGCAGCCTCGGACTAGCGGGAGATGAGCAGTTCTTC
TRBV6-1	-	TRBJ1-4	CASSGTGLANEKLFF	TGTGCCAGCAGTGGAACAGGGCTGGCTAATGAAAAACTGTTTTTT
TRBV6-1	-	TRBJ2-7	CASSETPGDSYEQYF	TGTGCCAGCAGTGAAACGCCGGGGGACTCCTACGAGCAGTACTTC
TRBV2	-	TRBJ2-7	CASSASGVTYEQYF	TGTGCCAGCAGTGCTTCGGGGGTAACCTACGAGCAGTACTTC
TRBV6-1	TRBD1	TRBJ1-2	CASSVPSGTGINYGYTF	TGTGCCAGCAGTGTACCTTCCGGGACAGGGATTAACTATGGCTACACCTTC
TRBV14	TRBD1	TRBJ1-1	CASSQRQGLMAEAFF	TGTGCCAGCAGCCAGCGACAGGGGTTAATGGCTGAAGCTTTCTTT
TRBV5-6	TRBD1	TRBJ2-5	CASSLGGTGGSKTQYF	TGTGCCAGCAGCTTGGGGGGGACAGGGGGCAGTAAGACCCAGTACTTC
TRBV15	-	TRBJ2-7	CATSKRQDGYEQYF	TGTGCCACCAGCAAAAGACAGGACGGCTACGAGCAGTACTTC
TRBV10-3	TRBD1	TRBJ1-2	CAIAAGGVNYGYTF	TGTGCCATCGCGGCAGGGGGAGTCAACTATGGCTACACCTTC
TRBV6-6	TRBD1	TRBJ1-5	CASSWGQGSNQPQHF	TGTGCCAGCAGCTGGGGACAGGGTAGCAATCAGCCCCAGCATTTT
TRBV5-1	TRBD1	TRBJ1-1	CASSWGGGTARAEAFF	TGCGCCAGCAGCTGGGGTGGTGGGACAGCCCGCGCGGAAGCTTTCTTT
TRBV14	-	TRBJ1-5	CASSQDRQGIPPQHF	TGTGCCAGCAGCCAAGATCGGCAGGGGATACCGCCCCAGCATTTT
TRBV7-2	-	TRBJ2-5	CASSEQETQYF	TGTGCCAGCAGCGAGCAAGAGACCCAGTACTTC
TRBV19	-	TRBJ1-2	CASCFTETGYGYTF	TGTGCCAGTTGTTTTACAGAAACAGGCTATGGCTACACCTTC
TRBV9	TRBD1	TRBJ2-3	CASSVTQGEDTQYF	TGTGCCAGCAGTGTAACACAGGGGGAGGATACGCAGTATTTT
TRBV28	-	TRBJ1-2	CASRLGPDNYGYTF	TGTGCCAGCAGGCTGGGGCCTGATAACTATGGCTACACCTTC
TRBV30	TRBD1	TRBJ1-6	CAWSRTGGSPLHF	TGTGCCTGGAGCCGAACAGGGGGAAGTCCCCTCCACTTT
TRBV18	-	TRBJ1-6	CASSPTRDNSPLHF	TGTGCCAGCTCACCAACCAGGGATAATTCACCCCTCCACTTT
TRBV11-3	-	TRBJ2-7	CASSTGHSSIEQYF	TGTGCCAGCAGCACAGGCCACTCCTCAATCGAGCAGTACTTC
TRBV5-1	TRBD1	TRBJ1-2	CASSPQTGAAYGYTF	TGCGCCAGCAGCCCCCAGACAGGGGCGGCCTATGGCTACACCTTC
TRBV11-3	-	TRBJ2-3	CASSLDRGADTQYF	TGTGCCAGCAGCTTAGATCGGGGTGCAGATACGCAGTATTTT
TRBV4-2	-	TRBJ2-7	CASSPTGRSYEQYF	TGTGCCAGCAGCCCCACAGGGAGATCCTACGAGCAGTACTTC
TRBV7-9	-	TRBJ1-5	CASSSTDGGNVQPQHF	TGTGCCAGCAGCTCGACGGACGGGGGGAATGTTCAGCCCCAGCATTTT
TRBV2	-	TRBJ1-5	CASSKDSRNQHQHF	TGTGCCAGCAGTAAGGACAGCCGGAATCAGCACCAGCATTTT
TRBV5-1	-	TRBJ1-1	CASSLWGGWNTEAFF	TGCGCCAGCAGCTTGTGGGGGGGATGGAACACTGAAGCTTTCTTT
TRBV7-2	-	TRBJ2-1	CASSLGRGEGGNEQFF	TGTGCCAGCAGCTTAGGGAGGGGAGAAGGAGGCAATGAGCAGTTCTTC
TRBV13	TRBD1	TRBJ1-3	CASSYKTGFVSGNTIYF	TGTGCCAGCAGCTACAAGACAGGGTTTGTCTCTGGAAACACCATATATTTT
TRBV30	TRBD1	TRBJ1-1	CAWGQATEAFF	TGTGCCTGGGGACAGGCGACTGAAGCTTTCTTT
TRBV5-1	-	TRBJ1-1	CASSPEGRLNTEAFF	TGCGCCAGCAGCCCGGAGGGGAGGCTGAACACTGAAGCTTTCTTT
TRBV6-1	-	TRBJ1-1	CASSGGTRPSHTEAFF	TGTGCCAGCAGTGGGGGGACACGACCATCCCACACTGAAGCTTTCTTT
TRBV5-1	TRBD1	TRBJ2-1	CASRPGQGSDNEQFF	TGCGCCAGCAGGCCGGGACAGGGCTCCGACAATGAGCAGTTCTTC
TRBV28	-	TRBJ1-5	CASSPPTGPQHF	TGTGCCAGCAGTCCACCTACAGGGCCACAGCATTTT
TRBV6-1	-	TRBJ2-5	CASSVFFVGETQYF	TGTGCCAGCAGTGTTTTCTTTGTCGGAGAGACCCAGTACTTC
TRBV19	TRBD1	TRBJ2-7	CASSGQGITYEQYF	TGTGCCAGTAGCGGACAGGGAATAACCTACGAGCAGTACTTC
TRBV5-1	TRBD1	TRBJ1-1	CASSLVQGASNTEAFF	TGCGCCAGCAGCTTGGTACAGGGGGCCTCGAACACTGAAGCTTTCTTT
TRBV29-1	-	TRBJ1-1	CSVVGLGGKNTEAFF	TGCAGCGTTGTGGGGTTGGGCGGGAAAAACACTGAAGCTTTCTTT
TRBV5-1	TRBD1	TRBJ1-2	CASSPGQGEGYTF	TGCGCCAGCAGCCCGGGACAGGGGGAAGGCTACACCTTC
TRBV28	TRBD1	TRBJ2-7	CASTKTGRGYEQYF	TGTGCCAGCACGAAAACGGGCAGGGGGTATGAGCAGTACTTC
TRBV19	TRBD1	TRBJ2-3	CASLTGNPDTDTQYF	TGTGCCAGTTTGACAGGGAATCCAGACACAGATACGCAGTATTTT